The clone carrying this TCR beta chain was detected only a few times. The antigen remains undetermined. The same CDR3 can be traced to other DNA sequences in this sample. The investigators reverse transcribed all of the isolated RNA, so they sequenced expressed TCRB transcripts. Only in-frame clones appear in the TCRdb table, and some are missing; sequencing was by immunoSEQ multiplex PCR. The sample has under 850,000 clones; around an eighth are singletons. The sample belongs to a study of beta chain features in type 1 diabetes. Germline assignment: CDR1 SQVTM and CDR2 ANQGSEA. The germline V and J ends were trimmed by 2 bases and 1 base, with 8 bases remaining between them. The CDR3 sequence is 13 residues long. Study observations and caveats: Type 1 diabetes patients had moderately but significantly shorter TCRB CDR3s in all four CD4+ subsets.

The V gene is TRBV29-1, the J gene TRBJ1-1; TRBD1 is a possible D gene (6 bases). Specimen: naive CD4+ T cells from blood. The sequence came from a man aged 18 to 30 with type 1 diabetes. The CDR3 coding sequence is TGCAGCGTTGAACGGACAGAGAACACTGAAGCTTTCTTT. Protein sequence: CSVERTENTEAFF.